This TCR beta chain was retrieved from a study of blood T cells in healthy people across ages. Overall study results and limits: With unsorted PBMCs, a conclusive comparison of naive versus antigen-experienced cells was not possible.

Per the germline V gene, CDR1 is SGHTA and CDR2 is FQGNSA. V lost 5 bases, J lost 9 bases, and 17 bases lay in between. This CDR3 is 15 amino acids long. A note on this clonotype: Its specificity is unknown.

It was with a sample-barcoded 5' primer and a J-beta primer mix that a second PCR of about 6 to 12 cycles was run. Each of the cDNA molecules was tagged by a template-switch adaptor with 12 random nucleotides. TCRdb re-called the 5' RACE reads through MiXCR, storing one row per CDR3 protein. The table includes roughly 500,000 distinct CDR3 sequences, 27% detected once. This chain uses TRBV7-2 with TRBJ1-6, with D possibly TRBD1 on 5 matching bases. The source is a woman between 65 and 79 years old in good health. Sequenced input: blood. The CDR3 bases are TGTGCCAGCAGCCTCAGACACTTTGGGACTTCACCCCTCCACTTT. Translated: CASSLRHFGTSPLHF.